The 26 T cell receptor beta chains reported below all come from one sample, sequenced in a study of shared clonotypes between healthy human individuals. Sequencing was performed with immunoSEQ multiplex PCR; in TCRdb, only in-frame clones are kept and a portion is missing. The data contain around 2.1 million clones, about 94% of them singletons. The sequenced material came from naive CD4+ T cells sorted from blood. Subset in this sample: CD45RA+ positively selected. Receptors originate from a man younger than 35 in good health.

The chain uses TRBV5-1 and TRBJ2-5; 9 bases agree with TRBD1. Germline assignment: CDR1 SGHRS and CDR2 YFSETQ. This CDR3 comprises 15 residues. The trim removed 4 bases at V and 4 bases at J, leaving 8 bases unmatched. Written as DNA, the CDR3 is TGCGCCAGCAGCATCCGCCGGGACAGGGTAGAGACCCAGTACTTC. Encoded protein: CASSIRRDRVETQYF.

The chain recombines TRBV10-3 with TRBJ1-5, with 7 bases lining up with TRBD1. Trimming took 7 bases from V and 4 from J; bases not matched to a gene: 4. This CDR3 is built from 13 residues. CDR1 and CDR2 (germline): ENHRY, SYGVKD. The CDR3, as DNA: TGTGCCATCACGGGGGACAGAAATCAGCCCCAGCATTTT. Translated, it gives CAITGDRNQPQHF.

The gene calls are TRBV19 and TRBJ1-2, with TRBD1 matching 8 bases. Per germline, CDR1 LNHDA and CDR2 SQIVND (reference sequence). V lost 4 bases to trimming and J lost 6 bases; unmatched junction nucleotides: 13. The CDR3 is 16 residues long. The CDR3 coding sequence is TGTGCCAGTAGTACCCCCGGACAGGGCGTTTATGATGGCTACACCTTC. It encodes CASSTPGQGVYDGYTF.

This CDR3 is CASSDPGQGPYEQYF. As DNA, the CDR3 is TGTGCCAGTAGTGACCCGGGACAGGGGCCCTACGAGCAGTACTTC. The J gene is TRBJ2-7, the V gene TRBV19; 10 bases agree with TRBD1. Looked up from germline, CDR1 is LNHDA and CDR2 is SQIVND (reference sequence). The CDR3 sequence is 15 residues long. With 5 bases clipped from V and 2 bases from J, the junction kept 6 bases outside the gene matches.

The CDR3 region has the DNA TGTGCCAGCTCACCACCCGCGGGTCTAGAGACCCAGTACTTC. Its translation is CASSPPAGLETQYF. The chain couples TRBV18 to TRBJ2-5; the D gene is possibly TRBD2 (5 bases). Germline assignment: CDR1 KGHSH and CDR2 LQKENI. V lost 0 bases to trimming and J lost 4 bases, with 9 bases between them. There are 14 residues in the CDR3.

Notes on this clone: The sample carries other DNA sequences with the same CDR3. The genes are TRBV13 and TRBJ2-7; 11 nucleotides agree with TRBD1. CDR3 length: 13 amino acids. The trim removed 6 bases at V and 4 bases at J, leaving 2 bases unmatched. The V gene's germline CDR1 is PRHDT and CDR2 FYEKMQ (reference sequence). The chain's CDR3 is CASSRDRGYEQYF. Written as DNA, the CDR3 is TGTGCCAGCAGTAGGGACAGGGGGTACGAGCAGTACTTC.

This clone was counted once. The chain is built from TRBV4-1 and TRBJ2-3; D may be TRBD1 (6 bases). The CDR3 sequence is 16 residues long. The V end was cut by 0 bases, the J end by 2 bases, with 12 bases between. Germline CDR1 is MGHRA and CDR2 is YSYEKL. The CDR3 here is CASSQDQGTDTDTQYF. The CDR3 coding sequence is TGCGCCAGCAGCCAAGATCAGGGGACGGACACAGATACGCAGTATTTT.

The V gene is TRBV7-9, the J gene TRBJ2-2; 10 nucleotides align to TRBD1. CDR3 size: 19 residues. J was trimmed by 2 bases and V by 5 bases; bases with no gene match: 14. Germline V gene sequence: CDR1 SEHNR, CDR2 FQNEAQ (reference sequence). CDR3 DNA sequence: TGTGCCAGCAGCCATATAGGGACAGGGGCCCTCATTAACACCGGGGAGCTGTTTTTT. The encoded protein is CASSHIGTGALINTGELFF.

The chain employs TRBV4-3 and TRBJ2-2; TRBD2 matches 9 bases. The CDR3 extends over 17 amino acids. Germline CDR1 and CDR2: LGHNA and YSLEER. After removal of 4 bases from V and 2 bases from J, the junction contained 8 bases not matched to a gene. CDR3 region: CASSLYRLAVNTGELFF. Here the CDR3 DNA reads TGCGCCAGCAGCCTTTACCGACTAGCGGTTAACACCGGGGAGCTGTTTTTT.

About this clone: Other DNA sequences in this specimen translate into the identical CDR3. This chain links TRBV6-5 with TRBJ2-3; no firm D call. The CDR3 length is 13 residues. V was trimmed by 5 bases and J by 2 bases, leaving 8 bases between them. Germline V gene data show CDR1 as MNHEY and CDR2 as SVGAGI. The CDR3 DNA follows: TGTGCCAGCAGTCCCCCATCCACAGATACGCAGTATTTT. Its protein is CASSPPSTDTQYF.

The gene calls are TRBV18 and TRBJ2-1, with 14 bases that match TRBD2. Germline loops: CDR1 KGHSH, CDR2 LQKENI. Germline trimming cut 2 bases from V and 8 bases from J; bases unmatched to any gene: 5. There are 16 residues in the CDR3. The CDR3 region has the DNA TGTGCCAGCTCACCAAGGGGACTAGCGGGAGAGGATGAGCAGTTCTTC. Residues: CASSPRGLAGEDEQFF.

V gene TRBV10-2 combines with J gene TRBJ2-3, with TRBD2 as a possible D gene (6 bases). V was cut by 0 bases and J by 11 bases, with 9 bases left in between. CDR3 length: 12 residues. Germline V gene data show CDR1 as WSHSY and CDR2 as SAAADI. The DNA for the CDR3 is TGCGCCAGCAGTGAGTCCGCGGGAAGGCAGTATTTT. Translated, it gives CASSESAGRQYF.

V gene TRBV5-1 combines with J gene TRBJ2-7; 8 nucleotides agree with TRBD1. This CDR3 region has 18 residues. Germline loops: CDR1 SGHRS, CDR2 YFSETQ. V gave up 4 bases and J gave up 2 bases; unmatched junction bases: 17. The CDR3 sequence is CASSHDIVDRGRTYEQYF. CDR3 in DNA: TGCGCCAGCAGCCATGATATCGTCGACAGGGGCCGTACCTACGAGCAGTACTTC.

The rearrangement joins TRBV15 to TRBJ2-1; D remains ambiguous. This CDR3 comprises 16 residues. Germline V gene data show CDR1 as LNHNV and CDR2 as YYDKDF (reference sequence). V shed 1 base and J shed 1 base, with 11 bases lying between them. The CDR3 reads CATSRGPELSYNEQFF. CDR3 sequence (DNA): TGTGCCACCAGCAGAGGACCGGAGCTTTCCTACAATGAGCAGTTCTTC.

The rearrangement links TRBV10-1 to TRBJ1-1; D not certain. Trimming shortened V by 1 base and J by 1 base, and 10 bases separated the two germline ends. CDR3 length: 15 residues. Germline V gene sequence: CDR1 WNHNN, CDR2 SYGVQD (reference sequence). CDR3 in DNA: TGCGCCAGCAGTGAGTTTCGGCCTGGGAACACTGAAGCTTTCTTT. Residues: CASSEFRPGNTEAFF.

The chain recombines TRBV14 with TRBJ2-7; TRBD1 or TRBD2 may be the D gene (5 bases each). The V and J ends lost 4 bases and 6 bases respectively, with 13 bases between them. There are 13 residues in the CDR3. The V gene's germline CDR1 is SGHDN and CDR2 FVKESK. This CDR3 reads CASSLGPIREQYF. For the CDR3, the DNA is TGTGCCAGCAGCCTGGGACCTATCCGCGAGCAGTACTTC.

The chain employs TRBV19 and TRBJ1-6; the D gene is possibly TRBD1 (6 bases). The germline V gene has CDR1 LNHDA and CDR2 SQIVND (reference sequence). V was cut by 3 bases and J by 4 bases, with 16 bases left in between. The length of the CDR3 is 17 residues. CDR3 nucleotide sequence: TGTGCCAGTAGTATCTCCTCACAGGGATTGTATAATTCACCCCTCCACTTT. It translates to CASSISSQGLYNSPLHF.

This chain links TRBV10-3 with TRBJ2-1, with 7 bases matching TRBD1. Germline CDR1 ENHRY, CDR2 SYGVKD. This CDR3 spans 14 amino acids. Germline trimming cut 1 base from V and 9 bases from J; bases unmatched to any gene: 6. CDR3 nucleotide sequence: TGTGCCATCAGTGAGTTGCCAGGGGGAAGTGAGCAGTTCTTC. It yields the protein CAISELPGGSEQFF.

V gene TRBV6-5 combines with J gene TRBJ1-6; D is unresolved. Germline V CDR1 and CDR2: MNHEY, SVGAGI. Trimming took 0 bases from V and 9 from J, leaving 9 bases between them. The CDR3 loop spans 14 amino acids. CDR3 protein: CASSYSPNVSPLHF. CDR3 bases: TGTGCCAGCAGTTACTCACCAAACGTTTCACCCCTCCACTTT.

This rearrangement joins TRBV12-5 to TRBJ2-5; 8 bases are shared with TRBD2. J gave up 6 bases and V 0 bases, and 6 bases lay outside the gene matches. Germline CDR1 and CDR2: LGHNT and FRNRAP. This CDR3 region has 15 residues. CDR3 sequence: CASGLVQKREKTQYF. CDR3 sequence (DNA): TGTGCTAGTGGTTTGGTACAAAAGCGGGAGAAGACCCAGTACTTC.

J is TRBJ2-1 and V is TRBV9; no reliable D call. CDR1 is SGDLS, CDR2 YYNGEE, per germline. The CDR3 covers 13 residues. V was pared by 0 bases and J by 11 bases, with 12 bases between. CDR3 in DNA: TGTGCCAGCAGCGTAGCAGGTGCGAGTAAGCAGTTCTTC. This encodes CASSVAGASKQFF.

The gene calls are TRBV30 and TRBJ2-7; D is unclear. The germline V gene has CDR1 GTSNPN and CDR2 SVGIG (reference sequence). V was shortened by 2 bases and J by 5 bases, with 13 bases between the two germline ends. The CDR3 has 13 amino acids. DNA for the CDR3: TGTGCCTGGAGTACCTCCCCAGCCCACGAGCAGTACTTC. As protein: CAWSTSPAHEQYF.

The V gene is TRBV5-1, the J gene TRBJ1-3, with a weak D call TRBD1 (5 bases). Looked up from germline, CDR1 is SGHRS and CDR2 is YFSETQ. V shed 0 bases and J shed 2 bases, with 9 bases lying between them. The CDR3 runs to 15 residues. CDR3 loop: CASSLAVGAGNTIYF. In nucleotides, the CDR3 is TGCGCCAGCAGCTTGGCCGTAGGGGCTGGAAACACCATATATTTT. Supplemented by reference TRBV5-1 and TRBJ1-3, the full variable domain reads KAGVTQTPRYLIKTRGQQVTLSCSPISGHRSVSWYQQTPGQGLQFLFEYFSETQRNKGNFPGRFSGRQFSNSRSEMNVSTLELGDSALYLCASSLAVGAGNTIYFGEGSWLTVV.

The rearrangement joins TRBV10-1 to TRBJ2-7, with 7 bases that match TRBD2. Germline assignment: CDR1 WNHNN and CDR2 SYGVQD (reference sequence). The J segment lost 2 bases and the V segment lost 6 bases, leaving 7 bases of the junction unmatched. The CDR3 spans 14 residues. CDR3 DNA sequence: TGCGCCAGCAGCTCCGGGACTACGACCTACGAGCAGTACTTC. Translated: CASSSGTTTYEQYF.

This chain links TRBV21-1 with TRBJ1-6; the table's D call TRBD1 went unverified against the DNA. TRBV21-1 is classified as a pseudogene. The CDR3 runs to 17 residues. The CDR3 is CASSSRDRVHYNSPLHF. DNA for the CDR3: TGTGCCAGCAGCAGCCGGGACAGGGTTCACTATAATTCACCCCTCCACTTT.

This clone showed up just once. The V and J genes are TRBV18 and TRBJ1-6, with a weak D call TRBD1 (6 bases). CDR3 length equals 19 residues. V lost 4 bases, J lost 0 bases, and 19 bases lay in between. Germline V gene data show CDR1 as KGHSH and CDR2 as LQKENI. CDR3 nucleotides: TGTGCCAGCTCACAGTTAGATCGGACAGCGAGCTCCTATAATTCACCCCTCCACTTT. It specifies CASSQLDRTASSYNSPLHF.